These 30 T cell receptor beta chains originate from one sample sequenced in a study of shared clonotypes between healthy human individuals. The repertoire was sequenced with immunoSEQ multiplex PCR; TCRdb's copy has only in-frame clones and lacks some. Of about half a million clones listed, over 70% were seen once; the top ten hold 12%. The source material was PBMCs. These receptors were taken from a woman aged 40-49 years in good health. Some clones in this sample may be carry-over from other donors' samples.

Points on this clone: This may arise from a read error, as a much more abundant clone is one base away. The same CDR3 is also encoded by other DNA sequences in this sample. The genes are TRBV5-4 and TRBJ2-1; 12 nucleotides agree with TRBD2. The CDR3 spans 18 residues. Germline CDR1 and CDR2: SGHNT and YYREEE (reference sequence). The V and J ends lost 4 bases and 1 base, in that order; junction bases with no gene match: 9. CDR3: CASSNRGGLAGSYNEQFF. Here the CDR3 DNA reads TGTGCCAGCAGCAACCGCGGCGGACTAGCGGGGTCCTACAATGAGCAGTTCTTC.

With regard to this clone: A far more abundant clone sits one base away, making this likely a read error. At the DNA level, this CDR3 is encoded by other sequences in the same sample as well. The CDR3 bases are TGTGCCAGTAGTAAGACAGGGGGACGGGAACCAAACACTGAAGCTTTCTTT. Translated, it gives CASSKTGGREPNTEAFF. J is TRBJ1-1 and V is TRBV2; TRBD1 matches at 9 bases. J was trimmed by 2 bases and V by 9 bases; bases with no gene match: 16. This CDR3 has 17 amino acids. Germline V gives CDR1 SNHLY, CDR2 FYNNEI.

The genes are TRBV7-2 and TRBJ2-7; TRBD2 matches 8 bases. V dropped 5 bases and J dropped 0; count of bases not matched to a gene: 9. This CDR3 has 16 amino acids. CDR1 and CDR2 from the germline V gene are SGHTA and FQGNSA. In DNA form, the CDR3 reads TGTGCCAGCAGCCCTTCCGCGACTAGCGCCTCCTACGAGCAGTACTTC. Protein sequence: CASSPSATSASYEQYF.

The gene calls are TRBV29-1 and TRBJ1-1; TRBD1 aligns across 7 bases. The germline V gene encodes CDR1 SQVTM and CDR2 ANQGSEA. The CDR3 loop spans 10 amino acids. With V trimmed by 7 bases and J by 8 bases, 4 bases remained unmatched. CDR3 nucleotides: TGCAGCGCTAAGACAGGGGAAGCTTTCTTT. Translation gives CSAKTGEAFF.

This chain links TRBV5-4 with TRBJ2-7; 7 nucleotides match TRBD2. There are 15 residues in the CDR3. CDR1 is SGHNT, CDR2 YYREEE, per germline (reference sequence). Trimming took 4 bases from V and 2 from J; bases not matched to a gene: 9. The CDR3 reads CASSRGLERAYEQYF. In DNA, the CDR3 is TGTGCCAGCAGCAGAGGACTAGAAAGGGCCTACGAGCAGTACTTC.

CDR3 loop: CASSPEGTSGSRAQYF. The CDR3 nucleotides are TGCGCCAGCAGCCCGGAGGGGACTAGCGGGAGTAGGGCCCAGTACTTC. The V and J genes are TRBV5-1 and TRBJ2-5; TRBD2 matches 14 bases. The CDR3 spans 16 residues. Germline V gene data show CDR1 as SGHRS and CDR2 as YFSETQ. V trimming: 4 bases; J trimming: 9 bases; junction bases outside the gene matches: 11.

Remarks on this clone: A read error likely explains this, since a far larger clone differs by one base. Other DNA sequences in the sample encode the same CDR3. This sequence joins TRBV5-1 and TRBJ2-2; 8 bases align to TRBD1. Germline V lookup: CDR1 SGHRS, CDR2 YFSETQ. The CDR3 totals 14 residues. CDR3 bases: TGCGCCAGCAGCCTCCAGGGGGCAGCCGGTGAGCTGTTTTTT. Its translation is CASSLQGAAGELFF.

In this sample, this clone turned up a few times. This chain links TRBV4-2 with TRBJ2-2; the D gene is possibly TRBD1 (5 bases). Germline V gene sequence: CDR1 LGHNA, CDR2 YNFKEQ. CDR3 length: 15 amino acids. V was shortened by 0 bases and J by 5 bases, with 10 bases between the two germline ends. CDR3 in DNA: TGTGCCAGCAGCCAAGAAGGGGAAGGGACCGGGGAGCTGTTTTTT. Its translation is CASSQEGEGTGELFF.

The V call is TRBV10-2, the J call TRBJ2-1; 10 bases are shared with TRBD2. Germline loops: CDR1 WSHSY, CDR2 SAAADI. Unmatched junction bases numbered 10, after V lost 8 bases and J lost 6 bases. CDR3 length: 15 residues. CDR3 protein: CASGLSSGSVNEQFF. In DNA form, the CDR3 reads TGCGCCAGCGGACTATCTAGCGGGAGTGTCAATGAGCAGTTCTTC.

This clone has just one count. The rearrangement links TRBV7-9 to TRBJ1-3; D is uncertain. The CDR3 runs to 16 residues. Germline lookup yields CDR1 SEHNR and CDR2 FQNEAQ (reference sequence). Between the trimmed V and J ends, which lost 1 base and 2 bases, there was a span of 12 bases. The CDR3 DNA reads as TGTGCCAGCAGCTTAGACACCGTTACCGCTGGAAACACCATATATTTT. Translation: CASSLDTVTAGNTIYF.

This chain joins TRBV25-1 and TRBJ2-2, with D uncertain. This CDR3 contains 15 residues. Trimming removed 2 bases at V and 4 bases at J, with 11 bases between. Germline lookup yields CDR1 MGHDK and CDR2 SYGVNS. The chain's CDR3 is CASSERVFGTGELFF. CDR3 bases: TGTGCCAGCAGTGAACGAGTATTTGGCACCGGGGAGCTGTTTTTT.

The CDR3 coding sequence is TGCAGCGTCCGACTAGCGGCCTACGAGCAGTACTTC. Amino acid sequence: CSVRLAAYEQYF. The chain links TRBV29-1 to TRBJ2-7; 9 bases align to TRBD2. CDR1 SQVTM and CDR2 ANQGSEA come from the germline V gene. V was pared by 6 bases and J by 2 bases, with 2 bases of the junction left unmatched. The CDR3 extends over 12 amino acids.

Turning to this clone: This sequence may be a read error, since a much larger clone differs from it by one base. The sample contains more than one DNA sequence encoding this CDR3. The CDR3 is CASSSISSGRASEQFF. The DNA for the CDR3 is TGTGCAAGCAGTTCGATTTCTAGCGGGAGGGCGAGTGAGCAGTTCTTC. The J gene is TRBJ2-1, the V gene TRBV6-5, with 12 bases aligning to TRBD2. CDR1 is MNHEY, CDR2 SVGAGI, per germline. The CDR3 has 16 residues.

This clone was seen a handful of times. This chain connects TRBV27 to TRBJ2-3; 11 bases are shared with TRBD1. The length of the CDR3 is 14 residues. With 6 bases clipped from V and 4 bases from J, the junction kept 3 bases outside the gene matches. Per the germline V gene, CDR1 is MNHEY and CDR2 is SMNVEV (reference sequence). The CDR3 bases are TGTGCCAGCAGGGGACAGGGGGGCCCAGATACGCAGTATTTT. Translating gives CASRGQGGPDTQYF.

V gene TRBV6-6 combines with J gene TRBJ1-3, with a tentative D call TRBD1 (6 bases). Germline CDR1 is MNHNY and CDR2 is SVGAGI (reference sequence). The CDR3 length is 13 residues. Trimming removed 6 bases from V and 2 bases from J, with 8 bases in between. CDR3 nucleotides: TGTGCCAGCAGCCGGGACACTGGAAACACCATATATTTT. Translated, it gives CASSRDTGNTIYF.

The genes are TRBV27 and TRBJ2-3; TRBD2 agrees at 11 bases. After removal of 6 bases from V and 4 bases from J, the junction contained 3 bases not matched to a gene. The CDR3 spans 14 residues. Germline CDR1 reads MNHEY; CDR2 reads SMNVEV (reference sequence). CDR3: CASRLAGGPDTQYF. The CDR3 bases are TGTGCCAGCAGGCTAGCGGGAGGACCAGATACGCAGTATTTT.

This clone was picked up a small number of times. This sequence joins TRBV28 and TRBJ1-5, with 7 bases identical to TRBD1. This CDR3 contains 20 residues. The germline gives CDR1 MDHEN, CDR2 SYDVKM. Germline trimming cut 5 bases from V and 0 bases from J; bases unmatched to any gene: 19. This chain's CDR3 is CASSHPPRGRDLNSNQPQHF. DNA of the CDR3: TGTGCCAGCAGTCACCCACCAAGGGGGCGGGATTTAAATAGCAATCAGCCCCAGCATTTT.

This chain uses TRBV7-9 with TRBJ2-5; 15 positions match TRBD2. The CDR3 spans 15 residues. Germline V gene data show CDR1 as SEHNR and CDR2 as FQNEAQ (reference sequence). V trimming: 5 bases; J trimming: 5 bases; junction bases outside the gene matches: 3. CDR3 DNA: TGTGCCAGCAGCACCGGGACTAGCGGGAGGGAGACCCAGTACTTC. Translated, it gives CASSTGTSGRETQYF.

A few counts support this clone. A far larger clone is one nucleotide away, so this likely arose from a read error. This chain joins TRBV7-8 and TRBJ1-2; TRBD1 matches 7 bases. Germline V gene sequence: CDR1 SGHVS, CDR2 FQNEAQ. The CDR3 totals 16 residues. V shed 5 bases, J shed 6 bases, and the junction held 15 bases outside the gene matches. The CDR3 DNA reads TGTGCCAGCAGCCAGGACAGGACGGAAATTCATCATGGCTACACCTTC. Its protein product is CASSQDRTEIHHGYTF.

This chain connects TRBV5-1 to TRBJ1-3; D gene unclear. Germline CDR1 is SGHRS and CDR2 is YFSETQ. The CDR3 spans 14 residues. V lost 4 bases to trimming and J lost 0 bases, with 8 bases between them. The CDR3 DNA reads TGCGCCAGCAGCGACGGGAGCTCTGGAAACACCATATATTTT. Amino acids: CASSDGSSGNTIYF.

V gene TRBV28 combines with J gene TRBJ1-6; no definite D call. Germline CDR1 and CDR2: MDHEN and SYDVKM. The CDR3 has 14 amino acids. The germline V and J ends were trimmed by 2 bases and 5 bases, with 7 bases remaining between them. CDR3 sequence: CASSLRSDNSPLHF. The CDR3 DNA sequence: TGTGCCAGCAGTTTACGTTCAGATAATTCACCCCTCCACTTT.

This clone appeared once. The chain combines TRBV18 with TRBJ2-7; 8 nucleotides align to TRBD2. V shed 3 bases, J shed 4 bases, and the junction held 8 bases outside the gene matches. CDR1 is KGHSH and CDR2 is LQKENI in the germline V gene. This CDR3 region has 15 residues. In nucleotides, the CDR3 is TGTGCCAGCTCACCTCAAAGCGGGAGACTTTACGAGCAGTACTTC. Protein: CASSPQSGRLYEQYF.

Worth noting for this clone: At one boundary the junction diverges from the germline segment, which might be a read error. This chain uses TRBV9 with TRBJ2-1, with D unresolved. The CDR3 is made up of 14 amino acids. Germline-derived CDR1 and CDR2 are SGDLS and YYNGEE. The CDR3 DNA sequence: TGTGCCAGCAGCGTAGACAAGTTTCGAGCGCCCTTTCTCTTC. Translated, it gives CASSVDKFRAPFLF.

This clone was seen only once. A far larger clone is one base from this, pointing to a likely read error. The chain combines TRBV2 with TRBJ1-1; 9 bases match TRBD1. This CDR3 spans 15 amino acids. Germline V gene sequence: CDR1 SNHLY, CDR2 FYNNEI. The CDR3 is CASSEADRGNFESFF. CDR3 coding DNA: TGTGCCAGCAGTGAAGCGGACAGGGGCAACTTTGAATCTTTCTTT.

The rearrangement links TRBV6-1 to TRBJ2-2; tentative D call: TRBD2 (7 bases). CDR1 MNHNS and CDR2 SASEGT come from the germline V gene. The length of the CDR3 is 14 residues. Trimming took off 2 bases at V and 8 bases at J, with 12 bases between the two ends. CDR3 nucleotide sequence: TGTGCCAGCAGTGAACCAGGGGAGGGGGGGGAGCTGTTTTTT. It yields the protein CASSEPGEGGELFF.

The chain employs TRBV27 and TRBJ2-1; D call uncertain. This CDR3 contains 12 residues. Germline V CDR1 and CDR2: MNHEY, SMNVEV (reference sequence). With 6 bases removed from V and 4 bases from J, the gap between germline ends came to 7 bases. The CDR3 bases are TGTGCCAGCAGCCCAGATTACAATGAGCAGTTCTTC. It translates to CASSPDYNEQFF.

The V gene is TRBV28, the J gene TRBJ1-2, with D maybe TRBD1 (5 bases). CDR1 MDHEN and CDR2 SYDVKM come from the germline V gene. CDR3 size: 16 residues. The V gene lost 5 bases and the J gene lost 5 bases, with 21 bases spanning the gap. This CDR3 reads CASSPAPPGLSYGYTF. CDR3 sequence (DNA): TGTGCCAGCAGTCCCGCCCCTCCAGGGTTGAGTTATGGCTACACCTTC.

The CDR3 bases are TGTGCCATCAGTGGGAGGACAGGGATAAGCTACGAGCAGTACTTC. Its translation: CAISGRTGISYEQYF. The J gene is TRBJ2-7, the V gene TRBV10-3, with 8 bases aligning to TRBD1. Germline-derived CDR1 and CDR2 are ENHRY and SYGVKD. V trimming: 4 bases; J trimming: 3 bases; junction bases outside the gene matches: 8. The CDR3 spans 15 residues.

The chain joins TRBV28 to TRBJ2-2; D is perhaps TRBD2 (6 bases). This CDR3 is 17 amino acids long. Trimming shortened V by 5 bases and J by 5 bases, and 21 bases separated the two germline ends. Per germline, CDR1 MDHEN and CDR2 SYDVKM. The CDR3 nucleotides are TGTGCCAGCAGTACACGACTAGAACGGGAGCGGACCGGGGAGCTGTTTTTT. Translated, it gives CASSTRLERERTGELFF.

This chain connects TRBV18 to TRBJ1-5, with 7 positions matching TRBD1. CDR1 and CDR2 from the germline V gene are KGHSH and LQKENI. V lost 3 bases to trimming and J lost 6 bases; unmatched junction nucleotides: 5. The CDR3 runs 14 residues. CDR3 DNA sequence: TGTGCCAGCTCACCTGGACAGGTCGGTCAGCCCCAGCATTTT. This codes for CASSPGQVGQPQHF.